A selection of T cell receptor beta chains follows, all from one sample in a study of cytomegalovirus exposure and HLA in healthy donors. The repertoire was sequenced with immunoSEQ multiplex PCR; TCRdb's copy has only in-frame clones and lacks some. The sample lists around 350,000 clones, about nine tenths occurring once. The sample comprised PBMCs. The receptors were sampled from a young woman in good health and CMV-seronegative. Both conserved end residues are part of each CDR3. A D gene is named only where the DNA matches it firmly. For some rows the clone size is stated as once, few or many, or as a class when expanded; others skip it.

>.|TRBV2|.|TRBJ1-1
CASRVRTEAFF
TGTGCCAGCAGAGTCCGGACTGAAGCTTTCTTT
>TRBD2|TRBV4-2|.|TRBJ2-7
CASSPPGLGYEQYF
TGTGCCAGCAGCCCCCCGGGACTAGGCTACGAGCAGTACTTC
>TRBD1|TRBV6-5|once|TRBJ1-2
CASSVTGDYTF
TGTGCCAGCAGTGTAACAGGGGACTACACCTTC
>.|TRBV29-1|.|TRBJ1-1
CSVEGVSRSTEAFF
TGCAGCGTTGAGGGCGTTTCGAGAAGCACTGAAGCTTTCTTT
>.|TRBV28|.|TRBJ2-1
CASRSGWSSYNEQFF
TGTGCCAGCAGATCGGGATGGAGCTCCTACAATGAGCAGTTCTTC
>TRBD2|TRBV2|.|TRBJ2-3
CASSLWTSGTDTQYF
TGTGCCAGCAGTCTATGGACTAGCGGCACAGATACGCAGTATTTT
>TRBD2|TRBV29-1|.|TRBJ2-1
CSVDEGLAGGEQFF
TGCAGCGTTGATGAAGGACTAGCGGGGGGTGAGCAGTTCTTC
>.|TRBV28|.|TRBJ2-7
CASSITGMYEQYF
TGTGCCAGCAGTATAACGGGGATGTACGAGCAGTACTTC
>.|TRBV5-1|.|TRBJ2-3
CASSLGGGYSTDTQYF
TGCGCCAGCAGCTTGGGAGGCGGTTATAGCACAGATACGCAGTATTTT
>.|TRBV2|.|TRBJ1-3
CASRSQGYTGNTIYF
TGTGCCAGCAGAAGTCAGGGTTATACTGGAAACACCATATATTTT
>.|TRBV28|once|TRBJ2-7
CASSASGREQYF
TGTGCCAGCAGTGCCTCTGGGCGCGAGCAGTACTTC
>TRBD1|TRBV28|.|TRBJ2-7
CASSQYGTGLYEQYF
TGTGCCAGCAGCCAATACGGGACAGGGCTCTACGAGCAGTACTTC
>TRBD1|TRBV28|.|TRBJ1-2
CASTSMARGNDGYTF
TGTGCCAGCACTTCCATGGCCAGGGGGAACGATGGCTACACCTTC
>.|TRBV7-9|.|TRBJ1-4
CASVQVLGNVAYEKLFF
TGTGCCAGTGTACAGGTACTCGGAAACGTTGCATATGAAAAACTGTTTTTT
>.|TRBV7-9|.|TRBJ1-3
CASTGGSRDTIYF
TGTGCCAGCACCGGCGGGAGCCGGGACACCATATATTTT
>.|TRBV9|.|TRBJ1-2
CASSVDQGGYGYTF
TGTGCCAGCAGCGTAGACCAGGGCGGCTATGGCTACACCTTC
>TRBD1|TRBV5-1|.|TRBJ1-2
CASSLEGQGYGYTF
TGCGCCAGCAGCTTGGAAGGACAGGGTTATGGCTACACCTTC
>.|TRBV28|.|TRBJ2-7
CASSLSRSSYEQYF
TGTGCCAGCAGTTTATCCAGAAGCTCCTACGAGCAGTACTTC
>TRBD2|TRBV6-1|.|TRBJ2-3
CASSEGGLGADTQYF
TGTGCCAGCAGTGAAGGGGGACTAGGAGCAGATACGCAGTATTTT